The sequence of this T cell receptor (beta chain) was determined in a study of identical twins. General study results and limits: The authors noted that invariant MAIT and iNKT cells could partly confound zero-insertion analyses. Sequences that were beta out-of-frame showed weaker excess twin sharing. Out-of-frame sharing of TCR alpha in monozygotic twins was underestimated by models.

There are many counts of this clonotype. Its antigen is still unknown. TCRdb re-analysed the 5' RACE reads in MiXCR, keeping a single row per CDR3 protein. The sample gives approximately 680,000 distinct CDR3 sequences, roughly 7.2% of which show up once; 1.6% is in the top ten. Healthy Caucasians supplied all donations. Per the germline V gene, CDR1 is MGHRA and CDR2 is YSYEKL. V gave up 0 bases and J gave up 3 bases, with 15 bases separating them. CDR3 length: 16 residues. This same sample was also part of a study on yellow fever vaccine responses in identical twins.

The clonotype was recovered from a woman between 18 and 30 years old in good health. Material: PBMCs. The chain employs TRBV4-1 and TRBJ2-7; D is perhaps TRBD1 (6 bases). CDR3 sequence: CASSQDRATGNYEQYF. The CDR3 DNA sequence: TGCGCCAGCAGCCAAGATCGAGCGACAGGAAACTACGAGCAGTACTTC.